This T cell receptor (beta chain) comes out of a study of blood T cell repertoires in COVID-19 (TCRdb year 2020). In terms of the full investigation: Samples covering the acute and convalescent phases of COVID-19 were provided by collaborators in the United States, Italy and Spain. The prospective study material was composed of cDNA or gDNA derived from T cells, B-cell-depleted T cells, or PBMCs. The dataset comprised deeply sampled blood TCRbeta repertoires from subjects exposed to, actively infected with, or recovered from COVID-19. The repertoires were released in a freely available public database meant as a resource for research on the immune response to SARS-CoV-2. The samples were drawn from the first 160 participants of the ongoing ImmuneRACE study and from 1,200 or so subjects provided by 6 global collaborators. Nearly every sample came with metadata listing a de-identified subject ID, COVID-19 status, age in years and sex. Where available, HLA class I and class II types were obtained from metadata supplied by the sample provider rather than from assay-based typing.

About this clone itself: It has no known antigen specificity. The sample holds no much larger clone one base away, and base qualities are not on file.

In the germline V gene (reference sequence), CDR1 corresponds to MNHEY and CDR2 to SMNVEV. Spanning cysteine to phenylalanine, the CDR3 consists of 16 amino acids. Left in the record is the CDR3 DNA by itself, 48 bases read in frame from the first base. Unmatched junction bases come to 7, with V trimmed by 5 bases and J by 2 bases. TCRbeta CDR3 regions were amplified from genomic DNA by means of the immunoSEQ Assay, a bias-controlled multiplex PCR. The study's processing was this. Within the assay, amplification of reference gene primers was used to estimate how many nucleated cells each sample contained. Sequence reads were collapsed and filtered to measure the absolute abundance of every unique TCRbeta CDR3 rearrangement. For each sample, productive Simpson clonality was calculated as the square root of Simpson's diversity index across productive rearrangements. Entries here come from immuneACCESS through TCRdb and include only in-frame sequences with V and J called. Some clones fail to appear in such tables; in the studies checked, an unresolved V gene covers under half of the shortfall, and the cause of the remainder is unknown. The DNA was the basis for D and trimming; V, J and clone size are from that table. In all, the sample holds a few hundred thousand clones, and about 90% of those were seen once. The top ten hold 2.9% of the sample.

General study outcomes and caveats: How much clinical and demographic metadata was included differed by source and by participant, and the metadata was provided uncurated.

Participants in the prospective study were aged roughly 18 to 100 years, lived in 20 to 25 United States geographic areas, and enrolled through a virtual design. In the prospective study, participants were assigned to cohorts based on the clinical history participants reported in a screening survey and a study questionnaire. Exposed participants were defined as having been in contact with someone with a PCR-confirmed or clinician-diagnosed COVID-19 case within 2 weeks of study entry. In the prospective study, whole blood, serum and a nasopharyngeal or oropharyngeal swab were collected from each participant by mobile phlebotomists. Prospective study participants could optionally give additional blood draws and questionnaires over a roughly 2-month period. Prospective study blood samples were shipped either frozen or at room temperature before DNA extraction.

Sequencing used PBMCs or T cells enriched from blood (not recorded which). The rearranged chain carries TRBV27 and TRBJ2-3, with 10 bases in between that match TRBD2. This TCR came from a woman in her 50s who had been exposed to COVID-19. The DNA reads TGTGCCAGCAGTCGGGAGACTAGCGGGCTCACAGATACGCAGTATTTT. Its amino acids are CASSRETSGLTDTQYF.